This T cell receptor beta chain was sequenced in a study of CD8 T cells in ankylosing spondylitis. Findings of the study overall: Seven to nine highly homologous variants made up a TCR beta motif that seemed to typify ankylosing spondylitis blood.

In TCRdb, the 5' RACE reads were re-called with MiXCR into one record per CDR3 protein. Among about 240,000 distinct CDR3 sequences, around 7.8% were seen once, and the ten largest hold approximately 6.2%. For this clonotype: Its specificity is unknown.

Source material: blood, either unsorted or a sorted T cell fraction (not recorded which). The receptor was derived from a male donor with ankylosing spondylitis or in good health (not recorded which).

CDR3 region: CASSPGQGARNSPLHF. CDR3 bases: TGTGCCAGCAGCCCTGGTCAGGGGGCGCGTAATTCACCCCTCCACTTT. The chain couples TRBV7-9 to TRBJ1-6; 8 bases are shared with TRBD1. Germline assignment: CDR1 SEHNR and CDR2 FQNEAQ (reference sequence). This CDR3 contains 16 residues. The trim removed 5 bases at V and 6 bases at J, leaving 9 bases unmatched.